The clone carrying this T cell receptor (beta chain) was found a few times. Its target is not known. Profiling relied on immunoSEQ multiplex PCR, and the TCRdb table lists in-frame clones only, not all of them. The sample holds tens of thousands of clones, roughly 78% seen once. These data originate in a study of graft-versus-host responses after intestinal transplantation. The V gene lost 5 bases and the J gene lost 9 bases, with 14 bases spanning the gap. Germline V gene sequence: CDR1 MGHDK, CDR2 SYGVNS. This CDR3 region has 13 residues. The sequence came from a human donor who was the organ donor for an intestinal transplant. J is TRBJ1-5 and V is TRBV25-1, with D perhaps TRBD1 (5 bases). The specimen was unstimulated CD8+ T cells sorted from spleen or lymph node cells, collected before transplant. CDR3: CASSFSSGGPQHF. CDR3 DNA: TGTGCCAGCAGTTTTTCCTCGGGGGGGCCCCAGCATTTT.